This passage covers 14 T cell receptor beta chains from one sample sequenced in a study of T cell responses to AZD1222 COVID-19 vaccine. Generated by immunoSEQ multiplex PCR, the TCRdb table keeps only in-frame clones and is missing some. The sample holds more than 80,000 clones; 88% are singletons and the top ten take less than 6%. This material consisted of peripheral blood, taken on day 0 of AZD1222 vaccination. Every receptor here comes from an adult in good health.

The chain links TRBV24-1 to TRBJ1-2; D is undetermined. The CDR3 loop spans 11 amino acids. Trimming took 4 bases from V and 5 from J, leaving 4 bases between them. Per germline, CDR1 KGHDR and CDR2 SFDVKD. The DNA of the CDR3 is TGTGCCACCAGTGACGCGTATGGCTACACCTTC. Translated, it gives CATSDAYGYTF.

V and J are TRBV5-1 and TRBJ2-5; D remains ambiguous. The germline V gene encodes CDR1 SGHRS and CDR2 YFSETQ. V lost 1 base and J lost 2, with 12 bases in between. CDR3 length equals 15 residues. CDR3 region: CASSLSGRIQETQYF. The CDR3, as DNA: TGCGCCAGCAGCTTGTCGGGCAGGATACAAGAGACCCAGTACTTC.

The chain has TRBV7-2 and TRBJ2-7; no clear D gene. V lost 1 base to trimming and J lost 3 bases, with 10 bases between them. Germline V gene sequence: CDR1 SGHTA, CDR2 FQGNSA. The CDR3 extends over 14 amino acids. CDR3: CASSLEGLGYEQYF. In DNA form, the CDR3 reads TGTGCCAGCAGCTTAGAAGGGCTAGGCTACGAGCAGTACTTC.

The chain recombines TRBV2 with TRBJ1-6; 8 bases fit TRBD1. In germline, CDR1 is SNHLY, CDR2 FYNNEI. After removal of 0 bases from V and 10 bases from J, the junction contained 5 bases not matched to a gene. The CDR3 has 15 residues. The CDR3 region is CASSEAQGAGSPLHF. The CDR3 region has the DNA TGTGCCAGCAGTGAAGCGCAGGGGGCAGGGTCACCCCTCCACTTT.

The chain joins TRBV11-1 to TRBJ1-3; a possible D gene is TRBD1 (6 bases). CDR1 is SGHAT, CDR2 FQDESV, per germline (reference sequence). CDR3 length: 15 residues. V was trimmed by 4 bases and J by 0 bases, leaving 10 bases between them. CDR3 coding DNA: TGTGCCAGCAGCTCCGGACAGTCCTCTGGAAACACCATATATTTT. Translating gives CASSSGQSSGNTIYF.

The genes are TRBV9 and TRBJ1-2; TRBD1 might be the D (6 bases). Trimming took 3 bases from V and 7 from J, leaving 16 bases between them. The CDR3 has 14 amino acids. The V gene's germline CDR1 is SGDLS and CDR2 YYNGEE. Written as DNA, the CDR3 is TGTGCCAGCAGCGAGACAGGAGCCGCGCGTGGCTACACCTTC. This codes for CASSETGAARGYTF.

The CDR3 nucleotides are TGTGCCTGGAGACCCGGGACAGGGGCCGCCTACGAGCAGTACTTC. It codes for CAWRPGTGAAYEQYF. The chain is built from TRBV30 and TRBJ2-7; 10 positions match TRBD1. V lost 3 bases and J lost 2; bases outside the gene matches: 7. CDR3 length: 15 residues. CDR1 and CDR2 from the germline V gene are GTSNPN and SVGIG (reference sequence).

The chain links TRBV4-2 to TRBJ1-6; no firm D call. The V end lost 0 bases, the J end lost 0 bases, and 9 bases lay between the germline ends. Looked up from germline, CDR1 is LGHNA and CDR2 is YNFKEQ. The CDR3 has 17 amino acids. The CDR3 DNA is TGTGCCAGCAGCCAAGATGGCGTCCTCTCCTATAATTCACCCCTCCACTTT. Translation gives CASSQDGVLSYNSPLHF.

This chain joins TRBV2 and TRBJ1-1, with 7 bases lining up with TRBD1. The CDR3 totals 15 residues. The V gene's germline CDR1 is SNHLY and CDR2 FYNNEI. After removal of 6 bases from V and 4 bases from J, the junction contained 11 bases not matched to a gene. The CDR3 bases are TGTGCCAGCAGACCTACAGGGGCCCGAAGCACTGAAGCTTTCTTT. The encoded protein is CASRPTGARSTEAFF.

The chain employs TRBV19 and TRBJ2-5, with D perhaps TRBD1 (6 bases). CDR3 length: 16 amino acids. Germline V gene data show CDR1 as LNHDA and CDR2 as SQIVND (reference sequence). V lost 5 bases and J lost 5, with 21 bases in between. CDR3 coding DNA: TGTGCCAGTAGTGTGGGGGCGAGAGTGAGTGAGGAGACCCAGTACTTC. Its protein is CASSVGARVSEETQYF.

The chain joins TRBV7-3 to TRBJ1-1; D uncertain. Trimming took off 3 bases at V and 1 base at J, with 6 bases between the two ends. This CDR3 has 13 residues. In germline, CDR1 is SGHTA, CDR2 FQGTGA. The CDR3 nucleotides are TGTGCCAGCAGCTTTGGTCGGAACACTGAAGCTTTCTTT. Translation: CASSFGRNTEAFF.

This chain uses TRBV5-1 with TRBJ1-1, with D maybe TRBD1 (5 bases). The V end was cut by 4 bases, the J end by 11 bases, with 15 bases between. There are 12 residues in the CDR3. Per germline, CDR1 SGHRS and CDR2 YFSETQ. CDR3 sequence reads: CASSQGGREAFF. CDR3 bases: TGCGCCAGCAGCCAGGGAGGGAGGGAGGCTTTCTTT.

V and J are TRBV7-3 and TRBJ2-2; TRBD1 matches at 7 bases. V dropped 1 base and J dropped 7; count of bases not matched to a gene: 6. The CDR3 has 15 amino acids. The germline CDR1 and CDR2 sequences are SGHTA and FQGTGA. The CDR3 loop reads CASSLKGGWDGELFF. The CDR3 DNA follows: TGTGCCAGCAGCTTAAAAGGGGGCTGGGACGGGGAGCTGTTTTTT.

The gene calls are TRBV12-3 or TRBV12-4 and TRBJ1-2; D unresolved. Trimming took off 5 bases at V and 14 bases at J, with 18 bases between the two ends. The CDR3 runs to 12 residues. CDR3 bases: TGTGCCAGCAGTCCAGACGGGATGCTCGCGACCTTC. This codes for CASSPDGMLATF.